The entry below gives a single T cell receptor (beta chain) sequence along with its context. The data originate from a study of identical twins. Trimming removed 7 bases from V and 5 bases from J; junction bases left unmatched: 4. This CDR3 has 14 residues. Germline loops: CDR1 LGHDT, CDR2 YNNKEL (reference sequence). One entry per CDR3 protein results from TCRdb running MiXCR on the 5' RACE reads. The table includes 450,000 to 500,000 distinct CDR3 sequences, roughly 13% detected once. In addition, the sample was reused for a study of yellow fever vaccine responses in identical twins.

Input material: CD4+ T cells sorted from blood. This clonotype was sampled from a woman between 18 and 30 years old in good health. This chain links TRBV3-1 with TRBJ2-1; 11 bases agree with TRBD2. CDR3 in amino acids: CASNLAGGDNEQFF. Here the CDR3 DNA reads TGTGCCAGCAACCTAGCGGGGGGAGACAATGAGCAGTTCTTC.